The rows below give T cell receptor beta chains drawn from one sample of a study of metastatic and nonmetastatic thyroid tumors. TCRdb reprocessed the PCR reads via MiXCR. This sample has about 40,000 clones; around 16% occur once, and the top ten carry approximately 3.9%. The sequenced material came from blood. These receptors all stem from a female donor with papillary thyroid cancer or a benign thyroid nodule (not recorded which). Some clones in this sample may be carry-over from other donors' samples. Both conserved end residues are part of each CDR3. The order of the fields is CDR3 DNA, CDR3 protein, clone size, J gene, D gene, V gene. The D gene is left open where the match is weak. Clone size is given for some rows only: seen once, a few or many times, or a class if the clone is expanded.

cdr3_nt: TGTGCCAGCAGCGGGGTGGGGACTAGCGGGAGAAATTTCCACGAGCAGTACTTC; cdr3_aa: CASSGVGTSGRNFHEQYF; clone_size: NA; j_call: TRBJ2-7; d_call: TRBD2; v_call: TRBV11-2
cdr3_nt: TGTGCCAGCAGCGACAAGCGGGAGGCCGCCACCGGGGATCTTTTTTTT; cdr3_aa: CASSDKREAATGDLFF; clone_size: NA; j_call: TRBJ2-2; d_call: TRBD2; v_call: TRBV5-8
cdr3_nt: TGCAGTGTAGCCAGGGGAGGATCGGAAGGCTACACCTTC; cdr3_aa: CSVARGGSEGYTF; clone_size: many; j_call: TRBJ1-2; d_call: NA; v_call: TRBV20-1
cdr3_nt: TGTGCCAGCAGCTCTGTGTCCGTTTATGGCTACACCTTC; cdr3_aa: CASSSVSVYGYTF; clone_size: many; j_call: TRBJ1-2; d_call: NA; v_call: TRBV7-2
cdr3_nt: TGTGCCAGTAGTATCCATCAGAAGAACACTGAAGCTTTCTTT; cdr3_aa: CASSIHQKNTEAFF; clone_size: many; j_call: TRBJ1-1; d_call: NA; v_call: TRBV19
cdr3_nt: TGCAGCGTCCTTGACACAGGGGGTTACAATGAGCAGTTCTTC; cdr3_aa: CSVLDTGGYNEQFF; clone_size: many; j_call: TRBJ2-1; d_call: TRBD1; v_call: TRBV29-1
cdr3_nt: TGTGCCAGCAGCTCCCGCCGACAGGGAGGATACAATGAGCAGTTCTTC; cdr3_aa: CASSSRRQGGYNEQFF; clone_size: many; j_call: TRBJ2-1; d_call: NA; v_call: TRBV9
cdr3_nt: TGCGCCAGCAGCTTGGGCAACTTGAACACTGAAGCTTTCTTT; cdr3_aa: CASSLGNLNTEAFF; clone_size: many; j_call: TRBJ1-1; d_call: NA; v_call: TRBV5-1
cdr3_nt: TGTGCCAGCAGTACCCCAGGGGAAGCACCCCTCCACTTT; cdr3_aa: CASSTPGEAPLHF; clone_size: many; j_call: TRBJ1-6; d_call: NA; v_call: TRBV28
cdr3_nt: TGTGCCAGCAGCGCCGCAGGGGGTGCAGAACTCAATCAGCCCCAGCATTTT; cdr3_aa: CASSAAGGAELNQPQHF; clone_size: many; j_call: TRBJ1-5; d_call: TRBD1; v_call: TRBV7-8
cdr3_nt: TGTGCCTGGAGAGTGGCCCCCTACGAGCAGTACTTC; cdr3_aa: CAWRVAPYEQYF; clone_size: few; j_call: TRBJ2-7; d_call: NA; v_call: TRBV30
cdr3_nt: TGTGCCAGCAGCTCCCGATTTGGGGGATACTCCTACGAGCAGTACTTC; cdr3_aa: CASSSRFGGYSYEQYF; clone_size: NA; j_call: TRBJ2-7; d_call: NA; v_call: TRBV7-8
cdr3_nt: TGTGCCAGCAGTTACGGTGGTCTACTTGAAGCTTTCTTT; cdr3_aa: CASSYGGLLEAFF; clone_size: NA; j_call: TRBJ1-1; d_call: NA; v_call: TRBV6-2/TRBV6-3
cdr3_nt: TGCAGTGCTATAGGGAGTCTGGACTCTGAAGCTTTCTTT; cdr3_aa: CSAIGSLDSEAFF; clone_size: many; j_call: TRBJ1-1; d_call: NA; v_call: TRBV20-1
cdr3_nt: TGTGCCAGCAGAATAGGGGGCAACCAGAATCAGCCCCAGCATTTT; cdr3_aa: CASRIGGNQNQPQHF; clone_size: many; j_call: TRBJ1-5; d_call: TRBD1; v_call: TRBV6-1
cdr3_nt: TGTGCCAGTAGTCCGGGGACTAGCGCCACCTACGAGCAGTACTTC; cdr3_aa: CASSPGTSATYEQYF; clone_size: many; j_call: TRBJ2-7; d_call: TRBD2; v_call: TRBV19
cdr3_nt: TGTTCCAGTAGTCTGGGTTCTGGAAACACCATATATTTT; cdr3_aa: CSSSLGSGNTIYF; clone_size: NA; j_call: TRBJ1-3; d_call: NA; v_call: TRBV19
cdr3_nt: TGTGCCAGCAGTTCCATCCCGGGACAGGGGGCGCCGGGAAACACCATATATTTT; cdr3_aa: CASSSIPGQGAPGNTIYF; clone_size: NA; j_call: TRBJ1-3; d_call: TRBD1; v_call: TRBV27
cdr3_nt: TGTGCCAGCAGCCTCGGGACTAGCGATATCGATGAGCAGTTCTTC; cdr3_aa: CASSLGTSDIDEQFF; clone_size: many; j_call: TRBJ2-1; d_call: TRBD2; v_call: TRBV7-9
cdr3_nt: TGCAGTGCGGATCTTGCAGGGGGCCGGGGAGAGACCCAGTACTTC; cdr3_aa: CSADLAGGRGETQYF; clone_size: many; j_call: TRBJ2-5; d_call: TRBD1; v_call: TRBV20-1
cdr3_nt: TGTGGGTGGAGTGTAGGTTCTAGCGGGGGGTACAATGAGCAGTTCTTC; cdr3_aa: CGWSVGSSGGYNEQFF; clone_size: NA; j_call: TRBJ2-1; d_call: TRBD2; v_call: TRBV30
cdr3_nt: TGCGCCAGCAGCACGACAGGCACTAGCACAGATACGCAGTATTTT; cdr3_aa: CASSTTGTSTDTQYF; clone_size: many; j_call: TRBJ2-3; d_call: NA; v_call: TRBV5-1
cdr3_nt: TGCGCCAGCAGCATCGCCGGGACAGGGTACAATGAGCAGTTCTTC; cdr3_aa: CASSIAGTGYNEQFF; clone_size: NA; j_call: TRBJ2-1; d_call: TRBD1; v_call: TRBV5-1
cdr3_nt: TGTGCCAGTACTCGTGGGATGACAGATACGCAGTATTTT; cdr3_aa: CASTRGMTDTQYF; clone_size: many; j_call: TRBJ2-3; d_call: NA; v_call: TRBV19
cdr3_nt: TGTGCCAGCAGTTATACAGACAGGGGGGTCTCCTACGAGCAGTACTTC; cdr3_aa: CASSYTDRGVSYEQYF; clone_size: NA; j_call: TRBJ2-7; d_call: TRBD1; v_call: TRBV11-2
cdr3_nt: TGTGCCAGCAAGAAAGGGACAGGGGGCGCGGGCTACACCTTC; cdr3_aa: CASKKGTGGAGYTF; clone_size: many; j_call: TRBJ1-2; d_call: TRBD1; v_call: TRBV28
cdr3_nt: TGTGCCAGCAGCGCCGGGACAGAATACCCGCCAACTAATGAAAAACTGTTTTTT; cdr3_aa: CASSAGTEYPPTNEKLFF; clone_size: many; j_call: TRBJ1-4; d_call: TRBD1; v_call: TRBV5-6
cdr3_nt: TGCGCCAGCAGCCCAGGGGGGGTTAATTCACCCCTCCACTTT; cdr3_aa: CASSPGGVNSPLHF; clone_size: NA; j_call: TRBJ1-6; d_call: TRBD1; v_call: TRBV5-1
cdr3_nt: TGCAGCGCCGAGGGACTAGTTGAGCTTGCAGATACGCAGTATTTT; cdr3_aa: CSAEGLVELADTQYF; clone_size: many; j_call: TRBJ2-3; d_call: TRBD2; v_call: TRBV20-1